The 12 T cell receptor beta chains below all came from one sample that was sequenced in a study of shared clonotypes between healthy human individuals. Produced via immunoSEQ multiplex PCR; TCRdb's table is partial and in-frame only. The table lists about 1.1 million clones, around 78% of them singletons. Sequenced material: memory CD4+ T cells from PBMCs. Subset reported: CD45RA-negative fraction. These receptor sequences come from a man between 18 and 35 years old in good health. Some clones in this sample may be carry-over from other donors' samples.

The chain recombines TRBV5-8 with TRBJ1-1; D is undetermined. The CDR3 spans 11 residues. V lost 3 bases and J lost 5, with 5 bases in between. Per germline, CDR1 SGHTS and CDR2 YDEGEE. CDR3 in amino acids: CASSSRTEAFF. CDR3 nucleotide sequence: TGTGCCAGCAGCTCGAGGACTGAAGCTTTCTTT.

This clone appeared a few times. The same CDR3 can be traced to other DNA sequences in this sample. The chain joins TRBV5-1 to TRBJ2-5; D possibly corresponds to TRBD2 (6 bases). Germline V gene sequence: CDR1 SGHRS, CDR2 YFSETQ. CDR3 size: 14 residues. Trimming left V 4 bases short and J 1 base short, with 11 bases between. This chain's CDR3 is CASSLGGTQETQYF. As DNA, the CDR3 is TGCGCCAGCAGCCTGGGGGGTACCCAAGAGACCCAGTACTTC.

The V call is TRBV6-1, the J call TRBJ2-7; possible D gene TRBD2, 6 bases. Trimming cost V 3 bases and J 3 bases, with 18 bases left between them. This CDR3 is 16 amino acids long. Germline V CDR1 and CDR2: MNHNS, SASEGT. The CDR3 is CASSERPGELVYEQYF. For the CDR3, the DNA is TGTGCCAGCAGTGAGAGACCGGGGGAACTAGTCTACGAGCAGTACTTC.

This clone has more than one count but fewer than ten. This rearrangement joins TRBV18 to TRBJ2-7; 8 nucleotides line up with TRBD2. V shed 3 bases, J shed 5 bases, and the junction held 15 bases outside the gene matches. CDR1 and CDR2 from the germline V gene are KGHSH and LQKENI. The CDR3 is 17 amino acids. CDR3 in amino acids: CASSPQPGGDALDEQYF. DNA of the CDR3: TGTGCCAGCTCACCCCAACCGGGGGGGGACGCTTTGGACGAGCAGTACTTC.

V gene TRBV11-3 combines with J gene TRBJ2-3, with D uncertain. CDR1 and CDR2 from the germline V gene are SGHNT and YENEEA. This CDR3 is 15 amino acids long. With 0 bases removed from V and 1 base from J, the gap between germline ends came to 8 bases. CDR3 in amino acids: CASSLDKSRTDTQYF. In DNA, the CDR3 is TGTGCCAGCAGCTTAGATAAGAGTCGCACAGATACGCAGTATTTT.

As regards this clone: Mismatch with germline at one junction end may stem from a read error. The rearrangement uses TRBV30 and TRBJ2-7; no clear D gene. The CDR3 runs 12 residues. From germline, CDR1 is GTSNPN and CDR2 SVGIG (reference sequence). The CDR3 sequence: CAWSTTAGSPHF. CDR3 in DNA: TGTGCCTGGAGTACGACGGCAGGTTCCCCGCACTTC.

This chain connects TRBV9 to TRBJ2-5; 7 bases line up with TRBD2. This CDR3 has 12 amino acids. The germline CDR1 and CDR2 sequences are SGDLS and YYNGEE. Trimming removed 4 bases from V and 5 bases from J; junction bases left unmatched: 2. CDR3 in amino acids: CASSTGGETQYF. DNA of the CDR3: TGTGCCAGCAGCACCGGGGGGGAGACCCAGTACTTC.

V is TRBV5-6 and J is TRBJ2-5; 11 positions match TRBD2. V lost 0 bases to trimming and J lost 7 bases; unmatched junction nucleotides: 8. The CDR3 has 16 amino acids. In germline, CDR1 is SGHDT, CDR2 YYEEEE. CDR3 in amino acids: CASSLGAASGGRTQYF. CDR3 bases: TGTGCCAGCAGCTTGGGCGCGGCTAGCGGGGGGAGGACCCAGTACTTC.

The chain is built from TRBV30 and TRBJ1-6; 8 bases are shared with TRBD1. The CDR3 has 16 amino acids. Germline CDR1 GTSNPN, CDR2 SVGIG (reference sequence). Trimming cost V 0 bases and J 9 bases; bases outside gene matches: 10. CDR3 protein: CAWSVRGRGRASPLHF. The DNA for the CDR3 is TGTGCCTGGAGTGTACGGGGCAGGGGGCGAGCTTCACCCCTCCACTTT.

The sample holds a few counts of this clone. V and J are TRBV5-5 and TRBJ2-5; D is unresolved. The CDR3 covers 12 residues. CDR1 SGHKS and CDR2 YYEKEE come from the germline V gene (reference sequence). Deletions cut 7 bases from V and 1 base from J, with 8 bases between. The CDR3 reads CASGQTQETQYF. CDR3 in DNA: TGTGCCAGCGGGCAGACCCAAGAGACCCAGTACTTC.

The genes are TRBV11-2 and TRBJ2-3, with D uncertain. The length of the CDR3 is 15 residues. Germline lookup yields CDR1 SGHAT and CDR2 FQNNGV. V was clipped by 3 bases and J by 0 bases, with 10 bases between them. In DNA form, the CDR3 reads TGTGCCAGCAGCTTCGCCCTGACTAGCACAGATACGCAGTATTTT. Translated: CASSFALTSTDTQYF.

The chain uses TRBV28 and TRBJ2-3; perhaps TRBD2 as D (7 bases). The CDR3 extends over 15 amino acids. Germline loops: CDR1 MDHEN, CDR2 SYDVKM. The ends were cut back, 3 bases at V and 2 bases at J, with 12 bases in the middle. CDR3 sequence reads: CASSFRGGATDTQYF. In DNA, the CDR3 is TGTGCCAGCAGTTTTAGGGGGGGGGCCACAGATACGCAGTATTTT.